The 17 T cell receptor beta chains listed next were all sequenced from one sample in a study of blood T cell repertoires in COVID-19 (dated by TCRdb to between 2020 and 2021). To prepare the library, the immunoSEQ multiplex PCR assay was applied. TCRdb stores this immuneACCESS table with in-frame sequences only. Part of the clones is absent; in the studies checked, under half of the shortfall reflects unresolved V genes, and no reason is known for the rest. The sample table contains roughly 250,000 clones; only one count was recorded for around nine tenths of them. Jointly, the top ten make up 1.6% of the sample. Sequencing was done on a sample of PBMCs or T cells enriched from blood (not recorded which). The receptors derive from a woman aged 50 to 60 who had recovered from COVID-19.

This chain connects TRBV6-5 to TRBJ2-7; a weak D match, TRBD2 (5 bases). This CDR3 is 15 amino acids long. Per germline, CDR1 MNHEY and CDR2 SVGAGI. V was pared by 7 bases and J by 2 bases, with 18 bases between. The CDR3 here is CASTHRGESPYEQYF. CDR3 coding DNA: TGTGCCAGCACCCACCGGGGTGAATCGCCCTACGAGCAGTACTTC.

The chain is built from TRBV10-3 and TRBJ2-7, with 7 bases aligning to TRBD2. V trimming: 4 bases; J trimming: 4 bases; junction bases outside the gene matches: 10. Germline-derived CDR1 and CDR2 are ENHRY and SYGVKD. This CDR3 contains 15 residues. The CDR3 coding sequence is TGTGCCATCAGTGCCGGGACGGGAGGTACTTACGAGCAGTACTTC. Its protein is CAISAGTGGTYEQYF.

The gene calls are TRBV5-8 and TRBJ1-2; 8 bases align to TRBD1. Germline assignment: CDR1 SGHTS and CDR2 YDEGEE. The CDR3 is made up of 19 amino acids. V gave up 3 bases and J gave up 6 bases; unmatched junction bases: 22. Here the CDR3 DNA reads TGTGCCAGCAGCTCGAGGGGACAGGTCAAGGAGAGGGGGAAAAATGGCTACACCTTC. Translation: CASSSRGQVKERGKNGYTF.

This clone was picked up a small number of times. The chain employs TRBV2 and TRBJ2-3; TRBD2 might be the D (6 bases). CDR1 is SNHLY and CDR2 is FYNNEI in the germline V gene. This CDR3 has 15 residues. V was cut by 6 bases and J by 1 base, with 14 bases left in between. The CDR3 nucleotides read TGTGCCAGCAGGGCCAGACTAGTTCGCACAGATACGCAGTATTTT. Residues: CASRARLVRTDTQYF.

The J gene is TRBJ1-2, the V gene TRBV6-5; tentatively, D is TRBD1 (6 bases). The CDR3 consists of 14 residues. Germline CDR1 is MNHEY and CDR2 is SVGAGI. The V end was cut by 6 bases, the J end by 2 bases, with 13 bases between. The CDR3 nucleotides are TGTGCCAGCAGGCTACAGGGACCCAACTATGGCTACACCTTC. Amino acids: CASRLQGPNYGYTF.

The CDR3 protein is CASSLATGGDYGYTF. The CDR3 DNA follows: TGTGCCAGCAGTTTAGCGACAGGGGGCGACTATGGCTACACCTTC. The chain joins TRBV27 to TRBJ1-2; 10 positions match TRBD1. CDR3 length: 15 amino acids. The germline gives CDR1 MNHEY, CDR2 SMNVEV (reference sequence). After removal of 2 bases from V and 3 bases from J, the junction contained 3 bases not matched to a gene.

The CDR3 spells CATSRDVLYNEQFF. The CDR3 DNA follows: TGTGCCACCAGCAGAGACGTGTTGTACAATGAGCAGTTCTTC. The chain uses TRBV15 and TRBJ2-1; unclear D gene. The CDR3 runs 14 residues. Germline V gene sequence: CDR1 LNHNV, CDR2 YYDKDF (reference sequence). Between the trimmed V and J ends, which lost 0 bases and 4 bases, there was a span of 7 bases.

The chain combines TRBV7-8 with TRBJ1-6; TRBD1 matches at 7 bases. The CDR3 consists of 16 residues. V was clipped by 5 bases and J by 9 bases; unmatched bases: 13. CDR1 is SGHVS, CDR2 FQNEAQ, per germline. The CDR3 DNA reads TGTGCCAGCAGCAGATTCGGACAGGACGCTGGTTCACCCCTCCACTTT. This codes for CASSRFGQDAGSPLHF.

The rearrangement uses TRBV28 and TRBJ2-2; 9 bases fit TRBD1. V was clipped by 8 bases and J by 6 bases; unmatched bases: 7. The CDR3 is made up of 14 amino acids. Germline V gene sequence: CDR1 MDHEN, CDR2 SYDVKM. CDR3 sequence reads: CASRQGVVAGELFF. CDR3 nucleotide sequence: TGTGCCAGCCGACAGGGGGTAGTCGCCGGGGAGCTGTTTTTT.

This rearrangement joins TRBV6-4 to TRBJ2-1; perhaps TRBD1 as D (6 bases). From germline, CDR1 is MRHNA and CDR2 SNTAGT. The germline V and J ends were trimmed by 2 bases and 6 bases, with 11 bases remaining between them. The CDR3 loop spans 14 amino acids. CDR3: CASSDGRGGNEQFF. CDR3 in DNA: TGTGCCAGCAGTGACGGGAGAGGGGGCAATGAGCAGTTCTTC.

The chain carries TRBV7-2 and TRBJ2-3; D remains ambiguous. CDR3 length equals 13 residues. Germline CDR1 is SGHTA and CDR2 is FQGNSA. Deletions cut 2 bases from V and 10 bases from J, with 13 bases between. This CDR3 is CASSLLAQDPQYF. CDR3 in DNA: TGTGCCAGCAGCTTACTGGCGCAGGATCCGCAGTATTTT.

The chain has TRBV24-1 and TRBJ2-2, with 13 nucleotides matching TRBD2. Germline-derived CDR1 and CDR2 are KGHDR and SFDVKD. The CDR3 spans 14 residues. The V segment lost 10 bases and the J segment 6 bases; nucleotides outside the gene matches: 4. The CDR3 DNA sequence: TGTGCCACAAGGACTAGCGGGAGCTCCGGGGAGCTGTTTTTT. Translating it yields CATRTSGSSGELFF.

The chain has TRBV2 and TRBJ1-1, with 7 bases fitting TRBD1. Germline CDR1 is SNHLY and CDR2 is FYNNEI. This CDR3 has 14 residues. V lost 4 bases and J lost 2; bases outside the gene matches: 4. The DNA for the CDR3 is TGTGCCAGCAGTGTTGGACAGGTAAACACTGAAGCTTTCTTT. Its protein product is CASSVGQVNTEAFF.

V gene TRBV4-1 combines with J gene TRBJ1-2, with D possibly matching TRBD1 (5 bases). The CDR3 totals 15 residues. The V end lost 0 bases, the J end lost 12 bases, and 20 bases lay between the germline ends. Per the germline V gene, CDR1 is MGHRA and CDR2 is YSYEKL. The CDR3 loop is CASSQDRGGTDKDTF. CDR3 in DNA: TGCGCCAGCAGCCAAGATCGTGGAGGGACGGACAAAGACACCTTC.

This sequence joins TRBV7-9 and TRBJ1-2, with D perhaps matching TRBD1 (5 bases). This CDR3 contains 15 residues. V was clipped by 7 bases and J by 6 bases, with 21 bases between them. From germline, CDR1 is SEHNR and CDR2 FQNEAQ (reference sequence). In DNA, the CDR3 is TGTGCCAGCACCAATCGACAGCTGTTAGTCCATGGCTACACCTTC. This gives the protein CASTNRQLLVHGYTF.

The chain is built from TRBV18 and TRBJ2-2; 7 nucleotides align to TRBD1. Looked up from germline, CDR1 is KGHSH and CDR2 is LQKENI. This CDR3 region has 16 residues. Trimming took 4 bases from V and 2 from J; bases not matched to a gene: 7. The CDR3 region is CASSLRTGPNTGELFF. The CDR3 DNA is TGTGCCAGCTCACTCCGGACAGGACCCAACACCGGGGAGCTGTTTTTT.

This chain joins TRBV6-6 and TRBJ1-2; 9 positions match TRBD1. The V segment lost 6 bases and the J segment 7 bases; nucleotides outside the gene matches: 6. This CDR3 is 13 amino acids long. CDR1 and CDR2 from the germline V gene are MNHNY and SVGAGI (reference sequence). CDR3 in amino acids: CASRGDRVAGYTF. The CDR3 DNA sequence: TGTGCCAGCAGGGGGGACAGGGTGGCTGGCTACACCTTC.